The rows below give T cell receptor beta chains drawn from one sample of a study of cytomegalovirus exposure and HLA in healthy donors. The protocol was immunoSEQ multiplex PCR, while the TCRdb copy is restricted to in-frame clones and leaves out a portion. The table includes about 120,000 clones, about 79% detected once. Sequences were obtained from PBMCs. The receptors were sampled from a human donor in good health. CDR3s leave out the opening cysteine and the closing phenylalanine or tryptophan. Expanded clones are given a class, and other clones once, few, many or no size at all.

V gene: TRBV4-1
J gene: TRBJ1-6
clone size: NA
CDR3 protein: ASSQRMPGQAQVPLH

V gene: TRBV28
J gene: TRBJ2-7
clone size: NA
CDR3 protein: ASNWEPGTNHEQY

V gene: TRBV10-3
J gene: TRBJ2-3
clone size: NA
CDR3 protein: AISTETSASTDTQY

V gene: TRBV27
J gene: TRBJ2-6
clone size: once
CDR3 protein: ASSLQGFGANVLT

V gene: TRBV27
J gene: TRBJ2-7
clone size: NA
CDR3 protein: ASSPLASGSHEQY

V gene: TRBV28
J gene: TRBJ1-2
clone size: few
CDR3 protein: ASSLLAGAGYT

V gene: TRBV18
J gene: TRBJ2-2
clone size: few
CDR3 protein: ASSPGPVNTGELF

V gene: TRBV5-5
J gene: TRBJ1-5
clone size: NA
CDR3 protein: ASRRQGDGNQPQH

V gene: TRBV10-1
J gene: TRBJ2-5
clone size: NA
CDR3 protein: ASSASGMIETQY

V gene: TRBV6-6
J gene: TRBJ1-6
clone size: few
CDR3 protein: ASSSGQEIGSPLH

V gene: TRBV2
J gene: TRBJ1-2
clone size: NA
CDR3 protein: ASSETGQGGSFRRYT

V gene: TRBV15
J gene: TRBJ2-1
clone size: few
CDR3 protein: ATSRGSLNEQF

V gene: TRBV21-1
J gene: TRBJ1-5
clone size: once
CDR3 protein: ASSTGVRRYSNQPQH

V gene: TRBV9
J gene: TRBJ2-7
clone size: NA
CDR3 protein: ASSPTQRGAISMQY

V gene: TRBV28
J gene: TRBJ1-3
clone size: few
CDR3 protein: ASSFSAGDSGNTIY

V gene: TRBV18
J gene: TRBJ1-4
clone size: NA
CDR3 protein: ASSRYMGQGLENEKLF

V gene: TRBV5-4
J gene: TRBJ1-1
clone size: few
CDR3 protein: ASSFAPRLTEAF

V gene: TRBV7-8
J gene: TRBJ2-3
clone size: NA
CDR3 protein: ASSLTAGGGTQY

V gene: TRBV6-6
J gene: TRBJ2-1
clone size: few
CDR3 protein: ASSQREAPNEQF

V gene: TRBV7-3
J gene: TRBJ1-1
clone size: NA
CDR3 protein: ASSSGKNTEAF

V gene: TRBV2
J gene: TRBJ1-5
clone size: NA
CDR3 protein: ASNRQGLGNQPQH

V gene: TRBV9
J gene: TRBJ1-2
clone size: NA
CDR3 protein: ASSVDVISSYGYT

V gene: TRBV4-3
J gene: TRBJ1-2
clone size: few
CDR3 protein: ASSQDGQGAAPAHGYT

V gene: TRBV15
J gene: TRBJ2-6
clone size: NA
CDR3 protein: ATGRQVFGANVLT

V gene: TRBV5-6
J gene: TRBJ1-1
clone size: few
CDR3 protein: ASSLPQGRGGMNTEAF

V gene: TRBV13
J gene: TRBJ1-2
clone size: NA
CDR3 protein: ASSADSRNWGYT

V gene: TRBV6-1
J gene: TRBJ2-2
clone size: NA
CDR3 protein: ASSGILAGGLVGELF

V gene: TRBV18
J gene: TRBJ2-3
clone size: NA
CDR3 protein: ASSPLGGGTDTQY

V gene: TRBV4-3
J gene: TRBJ2-1
clone size: NA
CDR3 protein: ASSQDLGQGSYNEQF